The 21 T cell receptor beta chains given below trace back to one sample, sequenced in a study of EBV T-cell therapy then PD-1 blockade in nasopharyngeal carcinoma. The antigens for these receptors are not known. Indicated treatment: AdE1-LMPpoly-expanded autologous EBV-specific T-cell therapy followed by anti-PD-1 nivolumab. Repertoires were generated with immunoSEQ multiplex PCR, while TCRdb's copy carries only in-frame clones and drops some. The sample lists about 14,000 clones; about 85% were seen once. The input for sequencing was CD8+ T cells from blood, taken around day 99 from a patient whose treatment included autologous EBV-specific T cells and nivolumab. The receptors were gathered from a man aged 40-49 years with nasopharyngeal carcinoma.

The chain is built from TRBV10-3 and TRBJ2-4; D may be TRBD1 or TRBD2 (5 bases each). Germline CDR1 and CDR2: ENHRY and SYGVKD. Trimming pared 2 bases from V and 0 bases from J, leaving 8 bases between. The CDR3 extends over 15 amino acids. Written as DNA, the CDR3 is TGTGCCATCAGTGAGGGGGGTCTAGCCAAAAACATTCAGTACTTC. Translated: CAISEGGLAKNIQYF.

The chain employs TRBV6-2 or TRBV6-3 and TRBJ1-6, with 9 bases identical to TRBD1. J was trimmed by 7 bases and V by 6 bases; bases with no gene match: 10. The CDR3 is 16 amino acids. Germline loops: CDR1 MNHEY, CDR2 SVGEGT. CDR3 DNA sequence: TGTGCCAGCAGCTCGGACGCGGGACAGGGCAATTCACCCCTCCACTTT. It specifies CASSSDAGQGNSPLHF.

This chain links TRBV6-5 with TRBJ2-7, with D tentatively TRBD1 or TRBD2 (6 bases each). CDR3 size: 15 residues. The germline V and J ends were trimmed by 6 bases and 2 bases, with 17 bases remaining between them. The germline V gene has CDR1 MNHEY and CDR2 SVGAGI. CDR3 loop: CASRTSGGGPYEQYF. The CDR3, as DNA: TGTGCCAGCAGAACCTCTGGTGGGGGGCCCTACGAGCAGTACTTC.

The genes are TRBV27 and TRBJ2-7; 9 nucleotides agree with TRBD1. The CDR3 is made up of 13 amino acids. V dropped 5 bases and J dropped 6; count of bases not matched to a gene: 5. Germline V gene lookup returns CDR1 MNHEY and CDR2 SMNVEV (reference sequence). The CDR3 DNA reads TGTGCCAGCAGTCACAGGGGGCGCGGCGAGCAGTACTTC. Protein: CASSHRGRGEQYF.

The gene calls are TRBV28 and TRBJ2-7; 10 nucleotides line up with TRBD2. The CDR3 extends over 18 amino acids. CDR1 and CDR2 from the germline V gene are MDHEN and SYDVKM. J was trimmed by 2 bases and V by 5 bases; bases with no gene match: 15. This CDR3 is CASSTGLSGGDSPYEQYF. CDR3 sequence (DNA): TGTGCCAGCAGTACCGGACTAAGCGGGGGGGACAGCCCCTACGAGCAGTACTTC.

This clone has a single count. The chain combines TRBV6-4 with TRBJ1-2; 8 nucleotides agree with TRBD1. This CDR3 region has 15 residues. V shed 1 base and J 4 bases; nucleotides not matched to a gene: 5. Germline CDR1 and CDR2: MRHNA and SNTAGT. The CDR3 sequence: CASSDWAGTGYGYTF. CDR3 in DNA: TGTGCCAGCAGTGACTGGGCAGGGACAGGCTATGGCTACACCTTC.

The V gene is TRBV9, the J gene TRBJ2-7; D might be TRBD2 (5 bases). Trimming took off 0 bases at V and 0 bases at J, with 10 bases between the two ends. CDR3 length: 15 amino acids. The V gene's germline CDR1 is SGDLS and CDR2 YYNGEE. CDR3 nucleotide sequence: TGTGCCAGCAGCGTAGACGGACTGAGCTCCTACGAGCAGTACTTC. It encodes CASSVDGLSSYEQYF.

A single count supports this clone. The CDR3 spells CASSSSVLGLTDTQYF. The DNA for the CDR3 is TGTGCCAGCAGCTCCAGTGTACTCGGCCTCACAGATACGCAGTATTTT. The chain combines TRBV7-3 with TRBJ2-3; D not certain. CDR1 is SGHTA, CDR2 FQGTGA, per germline. The CDR3 length is 16 residues. Between the trimmed V and J ends, which lost 4 bases and 2 bases, there was a span of 16 bases.

CDR3 in amino acids: CASSHARTPSGAFF. CDR3 in DNA: TGTGCCAGCAGCCACGCACGTACACCCTCCGGGGCTTTCTTT. This sequence joins TRBV7-9 and TRBJ1-1; D gene uncertain. This CDR3 region has 14 residues. Trimming took 5 bases from V and 11 from J, leaving 21 bases between them. CDR1 and CDR2 (germline): SEHNR, FQNEAQ (reference sequence).

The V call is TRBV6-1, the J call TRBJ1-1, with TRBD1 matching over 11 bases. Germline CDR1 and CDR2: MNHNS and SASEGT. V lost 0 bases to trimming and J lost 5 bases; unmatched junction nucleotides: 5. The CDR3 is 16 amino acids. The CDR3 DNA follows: TGTGCCAGCAGTGAAGCGCCGGGGGACAGGGGGACTGAAGCTTTCTTT. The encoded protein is CASSEAPGDRGTEAFF.

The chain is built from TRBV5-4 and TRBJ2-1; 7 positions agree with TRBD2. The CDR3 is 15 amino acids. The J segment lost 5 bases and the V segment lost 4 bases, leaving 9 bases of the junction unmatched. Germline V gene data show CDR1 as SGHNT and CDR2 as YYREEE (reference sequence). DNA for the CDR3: TGTGCCAGCAGCGGGCCTAGCGGAGATGACAATGAGCAGTTCTTC. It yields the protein CASSGPSGDDNEQFF.

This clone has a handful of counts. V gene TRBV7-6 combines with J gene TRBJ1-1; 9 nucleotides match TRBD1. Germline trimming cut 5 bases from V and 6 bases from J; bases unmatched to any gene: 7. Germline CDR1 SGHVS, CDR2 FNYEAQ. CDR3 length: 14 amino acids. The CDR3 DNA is TGTGCCAGCAGCATCCTAACAGGGGGCTCTGAAGCTTTCTTT. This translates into CASSILTGGSEAFF.

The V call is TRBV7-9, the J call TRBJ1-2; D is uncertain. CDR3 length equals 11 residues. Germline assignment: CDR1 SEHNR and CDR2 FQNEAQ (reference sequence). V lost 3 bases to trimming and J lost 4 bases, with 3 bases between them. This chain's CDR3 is CASSFGYGYTF. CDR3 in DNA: TGTGCCAGCAGCTTTGGCTATGGCTACACCTTC.

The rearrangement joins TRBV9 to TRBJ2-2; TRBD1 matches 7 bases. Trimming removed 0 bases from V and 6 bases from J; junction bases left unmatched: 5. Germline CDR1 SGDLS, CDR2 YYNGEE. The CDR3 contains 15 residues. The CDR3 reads CASSVARQGAGELFF. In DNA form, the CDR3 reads TGTGCCAGCAGCGTAGCTCGTCAGGGGGCCGGGGAGCTGTTTTTT.

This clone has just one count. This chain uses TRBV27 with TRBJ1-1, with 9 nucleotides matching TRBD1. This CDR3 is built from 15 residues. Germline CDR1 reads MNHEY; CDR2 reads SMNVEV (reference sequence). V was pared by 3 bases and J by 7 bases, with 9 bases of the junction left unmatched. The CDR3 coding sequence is TGTGCCAGCAGTTTGTCCGTGACAGGGGGGGATGAAGCTTTCTTT. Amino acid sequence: CASSLSVTGGDEAFF.

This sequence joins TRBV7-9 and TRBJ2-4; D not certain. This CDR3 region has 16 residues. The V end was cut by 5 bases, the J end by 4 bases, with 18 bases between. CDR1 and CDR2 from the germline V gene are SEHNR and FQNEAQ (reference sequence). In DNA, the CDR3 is TGTGCCAGCAGCAGACATCTCATCGGGCAGAAAAACATTCAGTACTTC. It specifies CASSRHLIGQKNIQYF.

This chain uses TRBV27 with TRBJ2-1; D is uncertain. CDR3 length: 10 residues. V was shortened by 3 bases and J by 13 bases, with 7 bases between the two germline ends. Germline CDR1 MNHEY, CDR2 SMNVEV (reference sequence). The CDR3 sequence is CASSFPSQFF. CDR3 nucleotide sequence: TGTGCCAGCAGTTTCCCCTCCCAGTTCTTC.

DNA for the CDR3: TGCGCCAGCAGTGTGGCTAGCGGGGAAGAGACCCAGTACTTC. Its protein is CASSVASGEETQYF. The chain carries TRBV10-2 and TRBJ2-5; TRBD2 matches at 9 bases. The V gene's germline CDR1 is WSHSY and CDR2 SAAADI. The CDR3 is made up of 14 amino acids. Trimming removed 4 bases from V and 3 bases from J; junction bases left unmatched: 3.

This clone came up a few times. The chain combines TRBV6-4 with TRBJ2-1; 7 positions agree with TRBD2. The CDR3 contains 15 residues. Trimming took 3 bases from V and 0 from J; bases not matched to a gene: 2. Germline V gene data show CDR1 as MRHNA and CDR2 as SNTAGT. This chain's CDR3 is CASSESGGSYNEQFF. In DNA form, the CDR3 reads TGTGCCAGCAGTGAATCGGGGGGCTCCTACAATGAGCAGTTCTTC.

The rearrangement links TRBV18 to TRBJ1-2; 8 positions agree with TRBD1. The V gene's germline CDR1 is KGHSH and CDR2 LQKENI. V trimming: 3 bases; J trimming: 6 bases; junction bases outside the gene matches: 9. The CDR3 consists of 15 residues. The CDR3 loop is CASSPPTGVLDGYTF. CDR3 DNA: TGTGCCAGCTCACCTCCGACAGGGGTATTGGATGGCTACACCTTC.

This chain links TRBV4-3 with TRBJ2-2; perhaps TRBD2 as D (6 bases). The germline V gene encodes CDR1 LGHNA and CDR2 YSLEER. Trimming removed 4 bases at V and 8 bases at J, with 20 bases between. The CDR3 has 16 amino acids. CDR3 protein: CASSPSADYPPGELFF. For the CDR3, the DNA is TGCGCCAGCAGCCCTTCTGCGGACTATCCCCCTGGGGAGCTGTTTTTT.